This T cell receptor (beta chain) is from a study of shared clonotypes between healthy human individuals (TCRdb year 2020). Turning to the overall study: Two women and three men aged 18 to 49 years were included in the cohort. For each donor, CD4 naive and CD4 memory were each run on three plates, CD8 naive on two plates, and CD8 memory on one plate. Between about 0.94 and 8.9 billion PBMCs per donor were obtained by leukapheresis. Blood TCR repertoires of about five healthy adults were deeply sequenced to estimate repertoire size and the extent of clonotype sharing between individuals. Different laboratories and diverse techniques were used to prepare libraries and sequence TCR repertoires, to increase sequencing depth and limit assay-specific biases. Study-wide conclusions, independent of this receptor: Incomplete sequencing was indicated by rarefaction of sorted-subset datasets, despite the large sequencing depth. Pairwise subsampling indicated that sequencing depth was expected to affect the degree of clonotype sharing among donors. When a handful of donors were compared, the shared fraction of clonotypes was about 5% for naive CD4, over 3% for naive CD8, more than 2% for memory CD4, and 0.35% to 0.4% for memory CD8. Clonotypes shared by all four sorted-subset donors showed higher generation probabilities than non-shared clonotypes. Only blood was sampled, and tissue TCR repertoires likely differ from those in blood. Because the study included a small number of donors, the genetic and exposure-history diversity represented was limited. Naive subsets generally had larger estimated clonotype richness than memory subsets did.

Using the deep immunoSEQ assay, multiplex PCR amplified TCR CDR3 regions from genomic DNA. For each cell subset, the extracted genomic DNA was distributed evenly across all wells of several immunoSEQ 96-well plates, and each plate served as one replicate. Each replicate PCR for sorted subsets received roughly 0.2 ug genomic DNA, equal to tens of thousands of T cell genomes. Purified libraries were measured with a Qubit 3.0 fluorometer, size-checked on a Bioanalyzer 2100, and measured again with the KAPA Library Quantification kit. A separate single-read 150-cycle Illumina NextSeq 550 flow cell was used to sequence each immunoSEQ 96-well plate. Concerning the study's data processing: The immunoSEQ output contained only junctional sequences without quality scores, so filtering could not match that applied to full-length reads. Sequences were annotated with PyIR, a Python wrapper for IgBLAST v1.9, and V/J genes and CDR3 were assigned using IMGT germline references. Reads were filtered out if the reads had weak V/J assignments (E-value above 1e-6), no CDR3, stop codons, out-of-frame junctions, or ambiguous translated residues. V3J clonotypes were defined by identical inferred V gene, J gene, and CDR3 amino acid sequence. Percentage overlap between repertoires was computed as shared unique clonotypes divided by the size of the smaller repertoire. Repertoire richness was assessed with RTK rarefaction, the Chao1 estimator, and Recon v2.1 estimates of unobserved clonotypes. For all TCRbeta clonotypes obtained by the gDNA method from several donors, generation probabilities were computed with OLGA. The table was pulled from immuneACCESS by TCRdb, which kept in-frame rearrangements only. Such tables lose some clones; where checked, under half of the loss comes from unresolved V genes, and the rest has no known cause. V and J calls and clone size come straight from that table; D and trimming were deduced from the DNA. Recorded for this sample are some 1.5 million clones; around 98% of them occurred a single time. The top ten clones comprise around 0.45% of the sample.

With respect to this clone: The antigen it recognizes is unknown. Base qualities were left out, and no much larger clone turns up one base away.

CDR1 and CDR2 are drawn from the germline V gene: LGHNA, YSLEER. The CDR3 covers 17 residues, taking in both the cysteine and the phenylalanine. The sequence is cut down to CDR3 DNA, 51 bases in frame from base 1. V is pared back by 0 bases and J by 0 bases, with 12 bases lying between the germline termini. The donors were healthy, HIV-negative adults with no recently reported acute infections or vaccinations. Every donor was a Caucasian adult living in Nashville, Tennessee, USA. Magnetic negative selection was used to enrich CD4+ T cells, after which naive cells were positively selected on CD45RA and the negative fraction became the memory subset. Blood was obtained by leukapheresis, after which PBMCs were separated by Ficoll-Histopaque density gradient centrifugation and cryopreserved in liquid nitrogen vapor phase. Purity and quantity of every magnetically sorted T cell population were checked by analytical flow cytometry. Genomic DNA was isolated from each sorted fraction and quantified by UV absorbance on a Nanodrop 2000c.

What was sequenced was naive CD4+ T cells sorted from blood. The label giving this sample's cell subset or site can be read as: CD45RA+ positively selected. This receptor was taken from a man aged 25-40 years in good health. The V and J segments used are TRBV4-3 and TRBJ1-5; a tentative D call is TRBD1 (6 bases match). The sequenced DNA is TGCGCCAGCAGCCAAGAGGTCGGGACACATAGCAATCAGCCCCAGCATTTT. The resulting protein is CASSQEVGTHSNQPQHF.